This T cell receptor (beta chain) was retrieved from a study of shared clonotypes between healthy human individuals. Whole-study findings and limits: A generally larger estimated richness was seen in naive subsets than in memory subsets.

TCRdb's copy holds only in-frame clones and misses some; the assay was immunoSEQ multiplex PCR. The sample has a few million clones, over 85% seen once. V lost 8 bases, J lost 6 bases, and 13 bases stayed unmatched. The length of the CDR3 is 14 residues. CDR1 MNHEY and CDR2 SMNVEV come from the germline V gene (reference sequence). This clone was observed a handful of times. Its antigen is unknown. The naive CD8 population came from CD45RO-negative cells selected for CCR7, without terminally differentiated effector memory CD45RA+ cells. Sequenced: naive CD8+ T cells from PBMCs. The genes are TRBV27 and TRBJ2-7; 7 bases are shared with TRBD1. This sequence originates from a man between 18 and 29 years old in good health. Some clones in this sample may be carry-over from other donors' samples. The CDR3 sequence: CASHNLGQIGEQYF. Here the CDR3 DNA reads TGTGCCAGCCACAACTTGGGACAGATAGGCGAGCAGTACTTC.